These 10 T cell receptor beta chains were all obtained from the same sample, sequenced in a study of blood T cell repertoires in COVID-19 (dated by TCRdb to the early 2020s). To prepare the library, the immunoSEQ multiplex PCR assay was applied. As stored in TCRdb, this immuneACCESS dataset retains in-frame rearrangements with V and J assigned. A fraction of the clones does not appear; measured against another copy, unresolved V genes explain less than half of the discrepancy, and the remainder lacks a known reason. This sample lists hundreds of thousands of clones; roughly 89% were detected once. Of the sample, less than 3% is held by the ten largest clones. The sample consisted of PBMCs or T cells enriched from blood (not recorded which). Receptors were obtained from a woman aged 50 to 60 who had been exposed to COVID-19.

This chain uses TRBV6-1 with TRBJ2-7, with 8 positions matching TRBD1. V shed 3 bases, J shed 5 bases, and the junction held 6 bases outside the gene matches. The CDR3 is made up of 14 amino acids. Germline V gene sequence: CDR1 MNHNS, CDR2 SASEGT. The CDR3 coding sequence is TGTGCCAGCAGTGAGAGGACAGGGTTCGACGAGCAGTACTTC. It specifies CASSERTGFDEQYF.

The genes are TRBV19 and TRBJ2-3; D not certain. Per the germline V gene, CDR1 is LNHDA and CDR2 is SQIVND (reference sequence). The CDR3 has 15 amino acids. V lost 2 bases and J lost 3, with 12 bases in between. The CDR3 reads CASSIRGVGTDTQYF. The CDR3 nucleotides are TGTGCCAGTAGTATAAGAGGAGTTGGGACAGATACGCAGTATTTT.

V is TRBV14 and J is TRBJ1-6; D is ambiguous. Trimming cost V 0 bases and J 5 bases, with 5 bases left between them. This CDR3 region has 14 residues. The germline CDR1 and CDR2 sequences are SGHDN and FVKESK. The CDR3 DNA follows: TGTGCCAGCAGCCAAGAAACAAATAATTCACCCCTCCACTTT. Translated, it gives CASSQETNNSPLHF.

The chain is built from TRBV6-5 and TRBJ1-2; 7 bases match TRBD1. Trimming took 2 bases from V and 4 from J; bases not matched to a gene: 7. CDR1 is MNHEY, CDR2 SVGAGI, per germline. The CDR3 contains 15 residues. CDR3 in amino acids: CASSYGPGQPYGYTF. The CDR3 DNA is TGTGCCAGCAGTTACGGGCCGGGACAGCCCTATGGCTACACCTTC.

This sequence joins TRBV28 and TRBJ1-2, with D unresolved. The CDR3 totals 16 residues. Germline loops: CDR1 MDHEN, CDR2 SYDVKM. The ends were cut back, 6 bases at V and 7 bases at J, with 24 bases in the middle. CDR3 DNA sequence: TGTGCCAGCAGGCCCACCGGGATACAACGCAGCGGTGGCTACACCTTC. Amino acids: CASRPTGIQRSGGYTF.

The table lists this clone with a count of one. The chain combines TRBV29-1 with TRBJ2-2; 12 nucleotides match TRBD1. Germline V gives CDR1 SQVTM, CDR2 ANQGSEA. V lost 6 bases, J lost 5 bases, and 19 bases stayed unmatched. This CDR3 region has 19 residues. CDR3: CSVLTYLTGTGGKTGELFF. The CDR3 DNA reads as TGCAGCGTCCTAACCTACCTTACCGGGACAGGGGGCAAAACCGGGGAGCTGTTTTTT.

The chain employs TRBV5-1 and TRBJ2-3, with 7 bases lining up with TRBD2. CDR3 size: 14 residues. V was pared by 0 bases and J by 5 bases, with 3 bases of the junction left unmatched. Germline-derived CDR1 and CDR2 are SGHRS and YFSETQ. CDR3 loop: CASSLVAGVDTQYF. In nucleotides, the CDR3 is TGCGCCAGCAGCTTGGTGGCGGGGGTAGATACGCAGTATTTT.

By share of the sample, this clone is medium-sized. The chain is built from TRBV5-4 and TRBJ1-3, with 9 positions matching TRBD1. Unmatched junction bases numbered 7, after V lost 3 bases and J lost 3 bases. The V gene's germline CDR1 is SGHNT and CDR2 YYREEE (reference sequence). CDR3 length: 16 amino acids. The chain's CDR3 is CASSSPGQGGGNTIYF. The CDR3 DNA follows: TGTGCCAGCAGCTCACCGGGACAGGGAGGTGGAAACACCATATATTTT.

The chain combines TRBV10-3 with TRBJ1-6, with 10 bases lining up with TRBD1. The junction had 6 bases not matched to a gene; V was cut back by 1 base and J by 0 bases. Germline V gene data show CDR1 as ENHRY and CDR2 as SYGVKD. The CDR3 is 19 amino acids. The CDR3 sequence: CAISEFGDRGRSYNSPLHF. As DNA, the CDR3 is TGTGCCATCAGTGAGTTCGGGGACAGGGGCCGCTCCTATAATTCACCCCTCCACTTT.

The V and J genes are TRBV6-5 and TRBJ1-2; 9 bases map to TRBD1. Germline V CDR1 and CDR2: MNHEY, SVGAGI. Trimming at V came to 6 bases and at J to 8 bases, leaving 1 base not matched to a gene. The CDR3 is made up of 11 amino acids. The CDR3 nucleotides are TGTGCCAGCAGGACAGGGGGAGGCTACACCTTC. Protein: CASRTGGGYTF.